This T cell receptor beta chain is drawn from a study of PD-1 blockade in classical Hodgkin lymphoma. In the study overall: Nivolumab was administered to patients intravenously at 3 mg/kg every 2 weeks.

Study-wide findings and caveats: The study found that TCR diversity rose significantly by C4D1 in CD4+ but not CD8+ cells. Those achieving complete response showed baseline diversity like newly diagnosed patients.

Regarding time point: cycle 4 day 1 (C4D1), after less than 7 weeks of nivolumab. Autologous stem cell transplantation was followed by relapse in every patient, and brentuximab vedotin exposure varied. Looked up from germline, CDR1 is MNHEY and CDR2 is SMNVEV (reference sequence). This CDR3 spans 13 amino acids. With 1 base removed from V and 3 bases from J, the gap between germline ends came to 7 bases. As concerns this clone: Its antigen is not known.

TCRdb's table, derived via immunoSEQ multiplex PCR, lists solely in-frame clones and lacks some. Among some 50,000 clones listed, around 74% were seen once. Sequencing was performed on peripheral blood mononuclear cells (PBMCs), taken before the fourth cycle of nivolumab. This receptor was identified in a human donor with classical Hodgkin lymphoma. V and J are TRBV27 and TRBJ2-7; D unresolved. CDR3 coding DNA: TGTGCCAGCAGTTTATGGATTGGCTACGAGCAGTACTTC. Translating gives CASSLWIGYEQYF.